This TCR beta chain is drawn from a study of long-term antiretroviral therapy in people with HIV. About the study: The oldest specimens predate the 2015 immediate-ART recommendation by about a decade.

Sequencing used immunoSEQ v3.0 at survey level. Only in-frame clones appear in the TCRdb table, and some are missing; sequencing was by immunoSEQ multiplex PCR. This table holds over 10,000 clones, 82% found once. As regards this clone: The antigen remains unidentified.

Study outcomes and limitations: HIV repertoire CDR3 lengths ranged less widely than those of controls.

The CDR3 extends over 13 amino acids. Germline V gene sequence: CDR1 SEHNR, CDR2 FQNEAQ (reference sequence). V lost 5 bases to trimming and J lost 6 bases, with 14 bases between them. Specimen: unsorted PBMCs, collected 8 to 8.5 years after starting antiretroviral therapy. This clonotype originated in a man between 45 and 60 years old with HIV. The chain links TRBV7-9 to TRBJ2-7; tentatively, D is TRBD1 (6 bases). The CDR3 is CASSPVDRSEQYF. The CDR3 nucleotides read TGTGCCAGCAGCCCTGTAGACAGGAGCGAGCAGTACTTC.